This T cell receptor (beta chain) was sequenced in a study of cytomegalovirus exposure and HLA in healthy donors. Study-wide results and limits: A later analysis revealed that TCR association rates differed between HLA loci, peaking at DRB1 and bottoming out at HLA-C. Previous analysis showed most TCR beta V segments were productive about 90% or about 30% of the time.

J gave up 5 bases and V 0 bases, and 8 bases lay outside the gene matches. Germline values: CDR1 SGHRS, CDR2 YFSETQ. The CDR3 has 16 amino acids. PCR amplification relied on 60 Vbeta primers (plus 13 Jbeta primers). Generated by immunoSEQ multiplex PCR, the TCRdb table keeps only in-frame clones and is missing some. The table lists 90,000 to 140,000 clones, approximately 14% of them singletons. On this clone: Its cognate antigen is unknown.

The source of this sequence is a female donor in good health and CMV-seronegative. The rearrangement uses TRBV5-1 and TRBJ2-5, with 9 nucleotides matching TRBD2. The sample consisted of PBMCs. The CDR3: CASSLEGGGARETQYF. The CDR3 DNA is TGCGCCAGCAGCTTGGAAGGCGGGGGGGCCAGGGAGACCCAGTACTTC.